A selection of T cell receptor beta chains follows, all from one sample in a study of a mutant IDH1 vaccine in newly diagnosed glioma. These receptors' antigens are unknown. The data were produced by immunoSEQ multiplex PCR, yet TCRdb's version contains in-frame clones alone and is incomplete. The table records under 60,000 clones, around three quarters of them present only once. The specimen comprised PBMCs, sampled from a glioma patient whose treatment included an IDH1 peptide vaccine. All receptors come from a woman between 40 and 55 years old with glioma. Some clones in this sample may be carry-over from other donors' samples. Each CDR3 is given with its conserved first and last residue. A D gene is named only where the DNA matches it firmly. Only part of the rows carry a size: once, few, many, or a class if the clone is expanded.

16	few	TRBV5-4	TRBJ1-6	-	CASSLGQPTRGSPLHF	TGTGCCAGCAGCTTAGGACAGCCAACAAGAGGTTCACCCCTCCACTTT
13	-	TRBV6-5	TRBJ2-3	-	CASRRDFTDTQYF	TGTGCCAGCAGGCGCGACTTTACAGATACGCAGTATTTT
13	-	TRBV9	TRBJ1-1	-	CASSEGGGTEAFF	TGTGCCAGCAGCGAGGGGGGGGGCACTGAAGCTTTCTTT
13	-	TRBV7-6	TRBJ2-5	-	CASSPWRKETQYF	TGTGCCAGCAGCCCCTGGCGGAAAGAGACCCAGTACTTC
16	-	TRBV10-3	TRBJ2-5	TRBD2	CAISEGGSGGAETQYF	TGTGCCATCAGTGAGGGAGGTAGCGGGGGCGCAGAGACCCAGTACTTC
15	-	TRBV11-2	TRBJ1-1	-	CASSLDQGLNTEAFF	TGTGCCAGCAGCTTAGATCAGGGGCTGAACACTGAAGCTTTCTTT
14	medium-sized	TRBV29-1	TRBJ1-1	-	CSVPLQGPDTEAFF	TGCAGCGTTCCACTACAGGGTCCCGACACTGAAGCTTTCTTT
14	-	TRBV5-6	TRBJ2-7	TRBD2	CASSRGLAVYEQYF	TGTGCCAGCAGCCGGGGACTAGCGGTCTACGAGCAGTACTTC
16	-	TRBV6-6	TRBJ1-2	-	CASKKKIGALNYGYTF	TGTGCCAGCAAAAAGAAGATAGGGGCGCTAAACTATGGCTACACCTTC
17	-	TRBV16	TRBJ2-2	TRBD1	CASSQSIDGDSTGELFF	TGTGCCAGCAGCCAATCGATAGATGGGGACAGCACCGGGGAGCTGTTTTTT
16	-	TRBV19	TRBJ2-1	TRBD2	CASSIGYGGDWNEQFF	TGTGCCAGTAGTATAGGGTACGGGGGGGATTGGAATGAGCAGTTCTTC
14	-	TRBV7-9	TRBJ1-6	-	CASSLLSPNSPLHF	TGTGCCAGCAGCTTATTATCCCCTAATTCACCCCTCCACTTT
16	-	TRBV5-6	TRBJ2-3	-	CASSFGRGRLTDTQYF	TGTGCCAGCAGCTTTGGTAGGGGAAGGTTAACGGATACGCAGTATTTT
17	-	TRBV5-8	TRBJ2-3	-	CASSLDPTGTVTDTQYF	TGTGCCAGCAGCCTCGACCCGACAGGAACCGTTACAGATACGCAGTATTTT